This T cell receptor beta chain was found in a study of CD8 T cells in Susac syndrome. Reverse transcription used roughly 0.5 to 1 ug RNA and random hexamers. MiXCR, applied by TCRdb to the immunoSEQ multiplex PCR reads, yields one record per CDR3 protein. The sample shows about 180,000 distinct CDR3 sequences, around 95% of them seen only once. Trimming left V 5 bases short and J 4 bases short, with 18 bases between. The CDR3 has 15 residues. The V gene's germline CDR1 is SGHDT and CDR2 YYEEEE. The sequence was collected from a human donor with multiple sclerosis. The sequencing input was CD8+ T cells from PBMCs. The rearrangement joins TRBV5-6 to TRBJ2-5; D not certain. The CDR3 loop is CASRLLAEWGETQYF. In DNA form, the CDR3 reads TGTGCCAGCAGGCTCCTCGCGGAGTGGGGAGAGACCCAGTACTTC.